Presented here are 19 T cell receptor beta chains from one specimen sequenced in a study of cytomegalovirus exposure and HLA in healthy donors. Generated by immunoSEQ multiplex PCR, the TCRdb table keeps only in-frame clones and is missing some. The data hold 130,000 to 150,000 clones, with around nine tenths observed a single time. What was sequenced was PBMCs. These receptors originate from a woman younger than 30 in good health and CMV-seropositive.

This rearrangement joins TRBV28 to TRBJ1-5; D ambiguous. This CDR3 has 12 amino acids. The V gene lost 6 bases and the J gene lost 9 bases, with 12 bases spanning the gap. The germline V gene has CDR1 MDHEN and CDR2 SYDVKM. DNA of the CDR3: TGTGCCAGCAGCCCCCCGCACGGGCCCCAGCATTTT. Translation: CASSPPHGPQHF.

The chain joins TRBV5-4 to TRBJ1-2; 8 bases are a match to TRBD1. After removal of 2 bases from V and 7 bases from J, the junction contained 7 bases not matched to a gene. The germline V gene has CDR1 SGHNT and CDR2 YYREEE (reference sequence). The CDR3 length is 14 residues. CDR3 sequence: CASSFGRGRLGYTF. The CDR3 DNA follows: TGTGCCAGCAGCTTCGGCAGGGGGCGTCTTGGCTACACCTTC.

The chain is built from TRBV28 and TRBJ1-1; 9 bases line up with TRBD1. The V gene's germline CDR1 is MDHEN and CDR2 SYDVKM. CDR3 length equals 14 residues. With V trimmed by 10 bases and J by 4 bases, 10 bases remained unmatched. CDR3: CATRGQGPITEAFF. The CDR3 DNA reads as TGTGCCACCAGGGGACAGGGTCCAATCACTGAAGCTTTCTTT.

CDR3 bases: TGTGCCAGCAGTTTAACCGGACTATTCAATTCACCCCTCCACTTT. This codes for CASSLTGLFNSPLHF. The V gene is TRBV28, the J gene TRBJ1-6; D ambiguous. Germline V CDR1 and CDR2: MDHEN, SYDVKM. Trimming took off 2 bases at V and 7 bases at J, with 12 bases between the two ends. The CDR3 loop spans 15 amino acids.

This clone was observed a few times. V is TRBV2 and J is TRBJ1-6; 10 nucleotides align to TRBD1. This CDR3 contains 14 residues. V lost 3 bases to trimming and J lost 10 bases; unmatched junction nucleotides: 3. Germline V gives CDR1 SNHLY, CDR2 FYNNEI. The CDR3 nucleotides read TGTGCCAGCAGTGAGGGGACAGGGGAATCACCCCTCCACTTT. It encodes CASSEGTGESPLHF.

DNA for the CDR3: TGTGCCAGCAGATGGGGTCAGGGGAACACTGAAGCTTTCTTT. It is translated as CASRWGQGNTEAFF. The V and J genes are TRBV5-6 and TRBJ1-1, with D perhaps matching TRBD1 (5 bases). CDR1 SGHDT and CDR2 YYEEEE come from the germline V gene. The length of the CDR3 is 14 residues. Trimming shortened V by 5 bases and J by 1 base, and 12 bases separated the two germline ends.

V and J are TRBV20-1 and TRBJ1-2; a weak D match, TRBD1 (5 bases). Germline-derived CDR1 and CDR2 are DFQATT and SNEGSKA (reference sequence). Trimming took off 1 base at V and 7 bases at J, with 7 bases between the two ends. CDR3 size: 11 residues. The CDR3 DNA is TGCAGTGCTAGAGCCAGGGTTGGCTACACCTTC. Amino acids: CSARARVGYTF.

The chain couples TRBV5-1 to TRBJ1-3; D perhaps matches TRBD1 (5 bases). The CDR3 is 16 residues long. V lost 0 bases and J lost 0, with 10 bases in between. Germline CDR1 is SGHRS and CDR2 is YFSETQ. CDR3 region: CASSLAGGNSGNTIYF. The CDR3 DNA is TGCGCCAGCAGCTTGGCCGGGGGGAACTCTGGAAACACCATATATTTT. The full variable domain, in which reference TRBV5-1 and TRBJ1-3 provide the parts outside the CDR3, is KAGVTQTPRYLIKTRGQQVTLSCSPISGHRSVSWYQQTPGQGLQFLFEYFSETQRNKGNFPGRFSGRQFSNSRSEMNVSTLELGDSALYLCASSLAGGNSGNTIYFGEGSWLTVV.

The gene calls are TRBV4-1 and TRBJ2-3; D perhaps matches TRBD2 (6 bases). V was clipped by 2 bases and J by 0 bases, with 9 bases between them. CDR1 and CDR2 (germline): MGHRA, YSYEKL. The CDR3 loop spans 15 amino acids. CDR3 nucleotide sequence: TGCGCCAGCAGCCAATTGAGCGGGAGCACAGATACGCAGTATTTT. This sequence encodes CASSQLSGSTDTQYF.

The CDR3 loop is CASSSAGGQETQYF. The DNA for the CDR3 is TGTGCCAGCAGCTCCGCGGGGGGCCAAGAGACCCAGTACTTC. The chain has TRBV7-3 and TRBJ2-5, with 8 positions matching TRBD2. The CDR3 contains 14 residues. J lost 1 base, V lost 4 bases, and 2 bases had no gene match. From germline, CDR1 is SGHTA and CDR2 FQGTGA. Variable domain in full (rest from reference TRBV7-3 and TRBJ2-5): GAGVSQTPSNKVTEKGKYVELRCDPISGHTALYWYRQSLGQGPEFLIYFQGTGAADDSGLPNDRFFAVRPEGSVSTLKIQRTERGDSAVYLCASSSAGGQETQYFGPGTRLLVL.

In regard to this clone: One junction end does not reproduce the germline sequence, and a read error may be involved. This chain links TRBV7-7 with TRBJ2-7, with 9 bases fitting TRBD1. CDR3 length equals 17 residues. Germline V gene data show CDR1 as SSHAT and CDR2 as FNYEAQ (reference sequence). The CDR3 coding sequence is TGTGCTAGCAGCTTGGAACCTCTAGGACAGGGGCCCCACGAGCAGTACTTC. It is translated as CASSLEPLGQGPHEQYF.

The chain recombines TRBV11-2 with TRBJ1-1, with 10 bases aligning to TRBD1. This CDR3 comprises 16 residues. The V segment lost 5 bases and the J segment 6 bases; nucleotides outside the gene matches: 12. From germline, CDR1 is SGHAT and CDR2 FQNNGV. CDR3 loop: CASSISPDRGWPEAFF. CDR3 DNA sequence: TGTGCCAGCAGCATTAGCCCGGACAGGGGGTGGCCTGAAGCTTTCTTT.

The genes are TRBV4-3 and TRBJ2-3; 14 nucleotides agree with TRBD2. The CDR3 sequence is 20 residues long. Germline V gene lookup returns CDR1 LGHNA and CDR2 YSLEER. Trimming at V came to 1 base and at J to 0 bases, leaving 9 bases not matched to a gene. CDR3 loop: CASSQAPLTSGGVSTDTQYF. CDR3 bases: TGCGCCAGCAGCCAAGCCCCCCTGACTAGCGGGGGGGTAAGCACAGATACGCAGTATTTT.

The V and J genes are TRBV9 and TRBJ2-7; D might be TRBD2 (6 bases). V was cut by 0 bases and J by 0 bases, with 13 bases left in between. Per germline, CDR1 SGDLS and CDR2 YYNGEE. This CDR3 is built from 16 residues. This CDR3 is CASSVARDSTSYEQYF. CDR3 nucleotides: TGTGCCAGCAGCGTAGCTAGGGACTCTACCTCCTACGAGCAGTACTTC.

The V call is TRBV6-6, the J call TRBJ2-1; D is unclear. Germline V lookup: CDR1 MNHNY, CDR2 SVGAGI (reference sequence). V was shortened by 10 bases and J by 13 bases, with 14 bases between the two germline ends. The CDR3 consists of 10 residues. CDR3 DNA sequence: TGTGCCACCTTTTCTAGTAGTCAGTTCTTC. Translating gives CATFSSSQFF.

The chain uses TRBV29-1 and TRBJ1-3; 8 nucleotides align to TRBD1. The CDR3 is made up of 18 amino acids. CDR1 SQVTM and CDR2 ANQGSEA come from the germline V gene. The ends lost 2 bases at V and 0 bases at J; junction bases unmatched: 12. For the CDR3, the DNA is TGCAGCGTTGAATCATGGACAGGGAGCTTCAGCTCTGGAAACACCATATATTTT. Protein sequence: CSVESWTGSFSSGNTIYF.

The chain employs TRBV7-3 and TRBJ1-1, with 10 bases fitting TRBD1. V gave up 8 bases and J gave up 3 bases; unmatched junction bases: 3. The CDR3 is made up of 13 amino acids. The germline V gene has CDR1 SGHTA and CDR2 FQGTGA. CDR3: CASGQGGYTEAFF. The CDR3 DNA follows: TGTGCCAGCGGACAGGGGGGGTACACTGAAGCTTTCTTT.

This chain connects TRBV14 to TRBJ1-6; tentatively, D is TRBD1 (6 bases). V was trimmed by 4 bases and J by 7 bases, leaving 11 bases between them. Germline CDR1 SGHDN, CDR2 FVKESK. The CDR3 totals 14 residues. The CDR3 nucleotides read TGTGCCAGCAGCCTCGTGCAGGGGAATTCACCCCTCCACTTT. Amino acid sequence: CASSLVQGNSPLHF.

CDR3 sequence (DNA): TGTGCCAGCAGTTTACGAGGGGGTTCCTACAATGAGCAGTTCTTC. It encodes CASSLRGGSYNEQFF. This chain uses TRBV27 with TRBJ2-1, with D tentatively TRBD1 (6 bases). CDR1 MNHEY and CDR2 SMNVEV come from the germline V gene (reference sequence). V was clipped by 2 bases and J by 1 base, with 9 bases between them. The CDR3 runs to 15 residues.